These 20 T cell receptor beta chains share one sample of origin, sequenced in a study of T cells expressing NK-cell markers. Using the 5' RACE reads, TCRdb records one entry per CDR3 protein without DNA. The listing contains roughly 440 distinct CDR3 sequences. Source material: blood T cells: a sorted CD56 or NKG2C T cell subset, CD4+ or CD8+ T cells, or bulk PBMC T cells (not recorded which). The receptor source for this set is a man aged 18-69 years in good health.

CDR3: CASSPTQGADTQYF. The V gene is TRBV7-3, the J gene TRBJ2-3; with no DNA, the TCRdb D assignment of TRBD1 cannot be verified. The CDR3 length is 14 residues. Germline assignment: CDR1 SGHTA and CDR2 FQGTGA.

This chain links TRBV3-1 with TRBJ1-1; the TRBD1 assignment by TCRdb is unverifiable without DNA. Per the germline V gene, CDR1 is LGHDT and CDR2 is YNNKEL (reference sequence). The CDR3 loop spans 15 amino acids. CDR3 loop: CASSPRDPMNTEAFF.

The chain joins TRBV4-2 to TRBJ1-2. Germline CDR1 is LGHNA and CDR2 is YNFKEQ. This CDR3 has 12 residues. CDR3 in amino acids: CASSQDMGGYTF.

Considering frequency, this clonotype is medium-sized. This chain joins TRBV2 and TRBJ2-2; TCRdb indicates TRBD1, and absent DNA this call remains unverified. Germline lookup yields CDR1 SNHLY and CDR2 FYNNEI. The CDR3 consists of 17 residues. The CDR3 loop is CASSPASGAPDTGELFF. Filled out from reference TRBV2 and TRBJ2-2, the complete variable domain reads EPEVTQTPSHQVTQMGQEVILRCVPISNHLYFYWYRQILGQKVEFLVSFYNNEISEKSEIFDDQFSVERPDGSNFTLKIRSTKLEDSAMYFCASSPASGAPDTGELFFGEGSRLTVL.

V is TRBV7-8 and J is TRBJ2-3; TCRdb's D call, TRBD1, is unchecked because there is no DNA. The germline V gene encodes CDR1 SGHVS and CDR2 FQNEAQ. The CDR3 has 16 residues. Here the CDR3 reads CASSPRDRGGADTQYF. The variable domain in full, with the rest retrieved from reference TRBV7-8 and TRBJ2-3, is GAGVSQSPRYKVAKRGQDVALRCDPISGHVSLFWYQQALGQGPEFLTYFQNEAQLDKSGLPSDRFFAERPEGSVSTLKIQRTQQEDSAVYLCASSPRDRGGADTQYFGPGTRLTVL.

The chain couples TRBV5-1 to TRBJ1-6. Germline V CDR1 and CDR2: SGHRS, YFSETQ. This CDR3 contains 15 residues. The chain's CDR3 is CASSLQESNNSPLHF.

CDR3 protein: CAVRVSNQPQHF. This chain links TRBV28 with TRBJ1-5. Germline loops: CDR1 MDHEN, CDR2 SYDVKM. The CDR3 is 12 amino acids.

The chain combines TRBV2 with TRBJ2-3; with no DNA, the TCRdb D assignment of TRBD1 cannot be verified. The CDR3 runs to 13 residues. The germline V gene has CDR1 SNHLY and CDR2 FYNNEI. This CDR3 is CASGGSPTDTQYF.

The chain employs TRBV5-6 and TRBJ1-2. This CDR3 has 13 amino acids. Germline assignment: CDR1 SGHDT and CDR2 YYEEEE. CDR3: CASSFVVTYGYTF.

The chain joins TRBV28 to TRBJ2-4; as DNA is missing, the TRBD1 call by TCRdb cannot be tested. Germline CDR1 is MDHEN and CDR2 is SYDVKM. The CDR3 contains 15 residues. CDR3 region: CASRTGGLAKNIQYF.

The chain has TRBV4-1 and TRBJ2-7; TCRdb designates TRBD1, a call that cannot be tested without DNA. Per germline, CDR1 MGHRA and CDR2 YSYEKL. CDR3 length: 15 amino acids. The chain's CDR3 is CASSRIEDRDYEQYF.

The chain recombines TRBV12-3 or TRBV12-4 with TRBJ1-2; without DNA, the TCRdb call of TRBD1 cannot be checked. CDR3 length equals 16 residues. The CDR3 loop is CASSFDRHAKIYGYTF.

By frequency, this clonotype registers medium-sized (0.01 to 0.1%). The chain links TRBV20-1 to TRBJ2-7. The CDR3 has 13 residues. Germline CDR1 DFQATT, CDR2 SNEGSKA (reference sequence). CDR3 loop: CSARNRGSYEQYF.

The CDR3 sequence: CASSEGGGGYEQYF. The chain recombines TRBV2 with TRBJ2-7; TCRdb indicates TRBD2, and absent DNA this call remains unverified. Germline-derived CDR1 and CDR2 are SNHLY and FYNNEI. The length of the CDR3 is 14 residues.

V usage is TRBV7-9 and J usage is TRBJ2-7; no DNA is available, so the TRBD1 call from TCRdb remains unchecked. Germline V CDR1 and CDR2: SEHNR, FQNEAQ (reference sequence). This CDR3 contains 14 residues. This chain's CDR3 is CASSSQLSPYEQYF.

CDR3 sequence reads: CASSYPWTVVGGNTIYF. J is TRBJ1-3 and V is TRBV6-5; TCRdb gives TRBD1 as the D gene, but with no DNA this cannot be confirmed. The CDR3 extends over 17 amino acids. Germline-derived CDR1 and CDR2 are MNHEY and SVGAGI.

This sequence joins TRBV5-8 and TRBJ2-1; TCRdb outputs TRBD1, but without DNA this stays unchecked. The CDR3 extends over 17 amino acids. The germline V gene has CDR1 SGHTS and CDR2 YDEGEE. Here the CDR3 reads CASSSPGGAWGYNEQFF.

The chain couples TRBV4-1 to TRBJ1-3; checking the TCRdb D call of TRBD1 is not possible without DNA. The CDR3 length is 16 residues. The V gene's germline CDR1 is MGHRA and CDR2 YSYEKL. CDR3 residues: CASSPDSVLSGNTIYF.

Measured by frequency, this clonotype is medium-sized. V is TRBV9 and J is TRBJ1-1. The CDR3 contains 14 residues. Germline V CDR1 and CDR2: SGDLS, YYNGEE. CDR3 amino acids: CASSPRNKNTEAFF.

The chain couples TRBV4-1 to TRBJ2-2; checking the TCRdb D call of TRBD1 is not possible without DNA. Germline V gene lookup returns CDR1 MGHRA and CDR2 YSYEKL. The CDR3 length is 18 residues. The CDR3 protein is CASSRQWGTVGRTGELFF.